The text below deals with one TCR beta chain. This clonotype appeared many times. Which antigen it targets is not known. Within one base of it there is no much larger clone, and no base qualities were kept. This sample was included in a study of glioma-infiltrating T cells (dated by TCRdb to the mid-2010s). For the wider study: Glioma tissue, non-neoplastic brain tissue and matched peripheral blood mononuclear cells were used as sources from which TCR alpha- and beta-chain repertoires were sequenced. To gauge divergence between tissue and blood T-cell populations, every tissue-infiltrating repertoire was compared against the peripheral blood repertoire from the same patient. Three low-grade glioma patients, several primary glioblastoma patients, and three non-glioma patients who contributed non-neoplastic brain tissue made up the paired cohort. Broader findings and caveats from the paper: Small numbers underpinned the group comparisons: roughly 8 glioblastoma patients, three low-grade glioma patients and three non-neoplastic patients. Very few CDR3 sequences were shared between tissue and blood, attributed to high CDR3 diversity and limited sampling. VJ-independent divergence between tissue and blood was below expectation in non-neoplastic patients but above expectation in all gliomas, especially low-grade gliomas.

TCR alpha and beta CDR3 regions were amplified with the iRepertoire nested amplicon-rescue multiplex PCR (arm-PCR) platform from RNA. The input for one-step reverse transcription and amplification was roughly 90-450 ng of tissue mRNA or PBMC total RNA. Following bead purification, Illumina adapters were added through a secondary multiplex PCR, and the libraries were then gel-purified between 200 and 400 bp. The libraries contained internal 6-nucleotide barcodes that were used for demultiplexing. The libraries were sequenced on an Illumina MiSeq using 2x220 or 2x250 nucleotide paired-end reads. As for the authors' bioinformatics: Paired reads were merged using FLASH 1.2.11 and aligned with BWA-MEM to the GRCh37 human genome, and TRA and TRB reads were then extracted. An IMGT-derived reference of cassette sequences and CDR3 motifs, with pseudogenes included, was used for V and J assignment. Three-frame translation of reads was performed, and productive CDR3s were defined as those with a C...FGXG motif and no stop codons. A clonotype was defined as a unique combination of a V-J cassette pair and a CDR3 amino acid sequence. Reads were filtered by Hamming distance, with the threshold set by the sequence error rate of each sample in mapped regions. TCRdb reworked the public reads: Q25 trimming with fastp, MiXCR clone assembly, productive beta chains retained. Rows are combined by CDR3 protein, so each entry shows the most common genes and DNA. Clone size and V and J calls follow TCRdb, not the original study. The sample includes 150,000 to 200,000 distinct CDR3 sequences, with about 46% observed a single time. The ten largest clones take up 5.2% of the sample.

Based on the germline V gene, the CDR1 and CDR2 sequences are KGHSH and LQKENI. The junction carries 10 bases between V and J, which are trimmed by 3 bases and 2 bases respectively. Measured from the cysteine to the phenylalanine, the CDR3 is 14 residues long. Only CDR3 DNA remains: 42 bases, in frame from the first base. The V gene is TRBV18 and the J gene is TRBJ1-1; perhaps TRBD1 is the D gene, with 5 bases matching. The source of this sequence is a human donor with low-grade glioma or glioblastoma, undergoing nonglioma brain surgery, or in good health (not recorded which). Sequencing was performed on glioma tissue, nonneoplastic brain tissue, or PBMCs (not recorded which). The CDR3 loop reads CASSPRQINTEAFF. The bases are TGTGCCAGCTCACCCCGACAGATAAACACTGAAGCTTTCTTT.